Presented here are 10 T cell receptor beta chains from one specimen sequenced in a study of beta chain features in type 1 diabetes. Expressed TCRB transcripts were sequenced, since all the RNA that had been isolated was reverse transcribed. The protocol was immunoSEQ multiplex PCR, while the TCRdb copy is restricted to in-frame clones and leaves out a portion. The table includes about 410,000 clones, over 11% detected once. Sequenced input: naive CD4+ T cells from blood. These receptor sequences come from a man aged 30 to 45 in good health.

The sample holds a few counts of this clone. This chain links TRBV5-4 with TRBJ2-5; possible D gene TRBD2, 6 bases. V lost 5 bases and J 1 base, leaving 15 bases between the germline ends. From germline, CDR1 is SGHNT and CDR2 YYREEE (reference sequence). The CDR3 spans 15 residues. The CDR3 spells CASSPIAATQETQYF. The CDR3 DNA reads TGTGCCAGCAGTCCGATAGCGGCAACCCAAGAGACCCAGTACTTC. Supplemented by reference TRBV5-4 and TRBJ2-5, the full variable domain reads ETGVTQSPTHLIKTRGQQVTLRCSSQSGHNTVSWYQQALGQGPQFIFQYYREEENGRGNFPPRFSGLQFPNYSSELNVNALELDDSALYLCASSPIAATQETQYFGPGTRLLVL.

The CDR3 loop is CASSPRSLGNEQFF. The CDR3 DNA is TGTGCCAGCTCACCAAGATCCCTCGGCAATGAGCAGTTCTTC. V is TRBV18 and J is TRBJ2-1; the D is unclear. From germline, CDR1 is KGHSH and CDR2 LQKENI. The V and J ends lost 2 bases and 6 bases respectively, with 11 bases between them. The CDR3 is 14 amino acids. The full variable domain, rest sourced from reference TRBV18 and TRBJ2-1, is NAGVMQNPRHLVRRRGQEARLRCSPMKGHSHVYWYRQLPEEGLKFMVYLQKENIIDESGMPKERFSAEFPKEGPSILRIQQVVRGDSAAYFCASSPRSLGNEQFFGPGTRLTVL.

This clone was seen only a few times. CDR3 protein: CASSFVASSYNEQFF. The CDR3 DNA reads as TGTGCCAGCAGCTTTGTGGCAAGCTCCTACAATGAGCAGTTCTTC. V usage is TRBV11-3 and J usage is TRBJ2-1; no firm D call. V lost 3 bases, J lost 0 bases, and 9 bases lay in between. In germline, CDR1 is SGHNT, CDR2 YENEEA. This CDR3 spans 15 amino acids.

This clone has more than one count but fewer than ten. This chain connects TRBV4-1 to TRBJ2-3; TRBD1 matches at 8 bases. The CDR3 extends over 18 amino acids. CDR1 and CDR2 (germline): MGHRA, YSYEKL. With V trimmed by 0 bases and J by 5 bases, 13 bases remained unmatched. CDR3: CASSQDYTDRVFLDTQYF. The CDR3 DNA reads as TGCGCCAGCAGCCAAGATTACACGGACAGGGTTTTTTTAGATACGCAGTATTTT.

This clone has just a few counts. The rearrangement links TRBV2 to TRBJ1-1; 7 positions agree with TRBD1. This CDR3 has 11 residues. With V trimmed by 5 bases and J by 11 bases, 5 bases remained unmatched. Germline lookup yields CDR1 SNHLY and CDR2 FYNNEI. The CDR3 here is CASSRQGGAFF. DNA of the CDR3: TGTGCCAGCAGTAGACAGGGAGGCGCTTTCTTT.

This clone showed up just once. The rearrangement joins TRBV7-8 to TRBJ2-7; D call uncertain. The V gene lost 0 bases and the J gene lost 3 bases, with 15 bases spanning the gap. The CDR3 consists of 16 residues. Per the germline V gene, CDR1 is SGHVS and CDR2 is FQNEAQ. The CDR3 DNA reads as TGTGCCAGCAGCTTAGCGTTTAGGCTTGGGGACTACGAGCAGTACTTC. Translated, it gives CASSLAFRLGDYEQYF. The full variable domain, with the rest looked up from reference TRBV7-8 and TRBJ2-7, is GAGVSQSPRYKVAKRGQDVALRCDPISGHVSLFWYQQALGQGPEFLTYFQNEAQLDKSGLPSDRFFAERPEGSVSTLKIQRTQQEDSAVYLCASSLAFRLGDYEQYFGPGTRLTVT.

There are a few counts of this clone. The rearrangement uses TRBV23-1 and TRBJ2-7; D might be TRBD1 (6 bases). TRBV23-1 carries the ORF label, with uncertain function. CDR3 length equals 13 residues. Trimming left V 6 bases short and J 4 bases short, with 13 bases between. The CDR3 sequence: CASRQGKPYEQYV. The CDR3 DNA reads TGCGCCAGCAGACAGGGAAAACCTTACGAGCAGTACGTC.

V gene TRBV7-2 combines with J gene TRBJ2-7, with 10 bases matching TRBD2. After removal of 2 bases from V and 4 bases from J, the junction contained 2 bases not matched to a gene. Per the germline V gene, CDR1 is SGHTA and CDR2 is FQGNSA. This CDR3 is 14 amino acids long. The CDR3 reads CASSLTSGEYEQYF. The CDR3 DNA reads as TGTGCCAGCAGCTTAACTAGCGGGGAGTACGAGCAGTACTTC.

The chain recombines TRBV18 with TRBJ2-5, with D unclear. Germline values: CDR1 KGHSH, CDR2 LQKENI. V was trimmed by 1 base and J by 3 bases, leaving 6 bases between them. This CDR3 has 13 amino acids. Here the CDR3 DNA reads TGTGCCAGCTCACCACGGTTGGAAGAGACCCAGTACTTC. Translated: CASSPRLEETQYF. The full variable domain, in which reference TRBV18 and TRBJ2-5 provide the parts outside the CDR3, is NAGVMQNPRHLVRRRGQEARLRCSPMKGHSHVYWYRQLPEEGLKFMVYLQKENIIDESGMPKERFSAEFPKEGPSILRIQQVVRGDSAAYFCASSPRLEETQYFGPGTRLLVL.

A few counts support this clone. The chain combines TRBV29-1 with TRBJ1-4, with D possibly TRBD1 on 5 matching bases. Trimming removed 7 bases from V and 13 bases from J, with 16 bases in between. Germline loops: CDR1 SQVTM, CDR2 ANQGSEA. The CDR3 has 11 residues. CDR3 DNA: TGCAGCGCGGGGCTAAACCGGCGACTGTTTTTT. Its translation is CSAGLNRRLFF.